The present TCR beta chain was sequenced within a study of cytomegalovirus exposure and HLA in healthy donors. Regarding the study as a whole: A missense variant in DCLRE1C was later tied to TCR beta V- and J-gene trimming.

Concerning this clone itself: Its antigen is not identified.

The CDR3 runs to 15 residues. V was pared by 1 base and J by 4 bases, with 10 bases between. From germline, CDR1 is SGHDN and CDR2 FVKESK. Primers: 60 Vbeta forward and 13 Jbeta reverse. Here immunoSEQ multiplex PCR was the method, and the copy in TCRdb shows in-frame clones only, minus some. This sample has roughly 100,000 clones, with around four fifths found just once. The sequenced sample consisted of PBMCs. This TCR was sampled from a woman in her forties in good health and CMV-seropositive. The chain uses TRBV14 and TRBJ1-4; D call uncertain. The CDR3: CASSQVGEINEKLFF. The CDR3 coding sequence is TGTGCCAGCAGCCAAGTAGGAGAGATTAATGAAAAACTGTTTTTT.